This TCR beta chain was identified in a study of identical twins. The CDR3 extends over 17 amino acids. Trimming left V 5 bases short and J 3 bases short, with 22 bases between. Germline V gene data show CDR1 as SEHNR and CDR2 as FQNEAQ (reference sequence). With regard to this clonotype: No antigen is known for it.

Template switching supplied a universal primer site; unique molecular identifiers were carried on the cDNA. A single record per CDR3 protein comes from TCRdb applying MiXCR to the 5' RACE reads. Counted here are fewer than 250,000 distinct CDR3 sequences, less than 9.5% occurring once; the ten biggest clones make up over 4.5%. Study-level findings and limits: Fewer insertions characterized abundant cord blood beta clonotypes, whereas memory repertoires showed none. Where out-of-frame alpha sequences were twin-shared, they showed excess low generation probability.

The chain combines TRBV7-9 with TRBJ2-5, with D perhaps TRBD1 (5 bases). This TCR derives from a woman between 18 and 29 years old in good health. Material for sequencing was memory (CD45RO+) T cells sorted from blood. CDR3 sequence: CASSLRRDEFLKETQYF. Written as DNA, the CDR3 is TGTGCCAGCAGCCTTCGCAGGGATGAATTTCTTAAAGAGACCCAGTACTTC.